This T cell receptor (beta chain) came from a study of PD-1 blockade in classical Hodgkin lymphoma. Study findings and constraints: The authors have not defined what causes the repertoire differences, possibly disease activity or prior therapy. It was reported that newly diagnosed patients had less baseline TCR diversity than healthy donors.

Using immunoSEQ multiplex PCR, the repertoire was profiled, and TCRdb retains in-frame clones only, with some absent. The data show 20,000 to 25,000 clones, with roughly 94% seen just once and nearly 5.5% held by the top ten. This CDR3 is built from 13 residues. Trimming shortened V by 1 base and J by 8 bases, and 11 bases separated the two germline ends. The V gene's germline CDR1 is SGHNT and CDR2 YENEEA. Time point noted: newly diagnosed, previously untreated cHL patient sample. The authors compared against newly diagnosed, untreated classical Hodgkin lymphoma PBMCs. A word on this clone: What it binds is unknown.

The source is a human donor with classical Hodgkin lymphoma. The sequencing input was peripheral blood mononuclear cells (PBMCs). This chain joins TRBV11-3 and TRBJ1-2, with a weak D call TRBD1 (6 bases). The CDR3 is CASSLATGKGYTF. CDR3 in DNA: TGTGCCAGCAGCTTAGCTACAGGGAAGGGCTACACCTTC.